A single sample gave rise to the 16 T cell receptor beta chains below, sequenced in a study of CD8 T cells in Susac syndrome. The RNA, about 0.45 to 1 ug, was put through reverse transcription using random hexamers. TCRdb called the immunoSEQ multiplex PCR reads again in MiXCR, with one record for every CDR3 protein. This table holds 200,000 to 300,000 distinct CDR3 sequences, around 95% found once. The sample consisted of CD4+ T cells from PBMCs. The receptors stem from a human donor with multiple sclerosis.

J is TRBJ1-2 and V is TRBV20-1, with D uncertain. The V gene's germline CDR1 is DFQATT and CDR2 SNEGSKA (reference sequence). The CDR3 totals 15 residues. V was pared by 1 base and J by 4 bases, with 16 bases between. Written as DNA, the CDR3 is TGCAGTGCTAGAGGTGGGAAACCCTATTCCTATGGCTACACCTTC. Protein: CSARGGKPYSYGYTF.

This sequence joins TRBV19 and TRBJ1-5; D is uncertain. Germline-derived CDR1 and CDR2 are LNHDA and SQIVND (reference sequence). The CDR3 length is 15 residues. Trimming pared 8 bases from V and 0 bases from J, leaving 14 bases between. CDR3 sequence: CASSPLYDSNQPQHF. The CDR3 coding sequence is TGTGCCAGTTCTCCTCTTTATGATAGCAATCAGCCCCAGCATTTT.

The CDR3 nucleotides are TGTGCCAGCAGCTCCTGGACTAATAATTCACCCCTCCACTTT. It specifies CASSSWTNNSPLHF. The V gene is TRBV6-8, the J gene TRBJ1-6, with no clear D. Germline V CDR1 and CDR2: MNHGY, SAAAGT. The germline V and J ends were trimmed by 6 bases and 5 bases, with 11 bases remaining between them. The CDR3 sequence is 14 residues long.

V and J are TRBV10-3 and TRBJ2-4; either TRBD1 or TRBD2 may supply D (7 bases each). This CDR3 comprises 15 residues. Trimming removed 3 bases at V and 8 bases at J, with 17 bases between. The germline CDR1 and CDR2 sequences are ENHRY and SYGVKD. The CDR3 nucleotides read TGTGCCATCAGTGACTCCAGGCCAGGGGGGGACATTCAGTACTTC. Translation gives CAISDSRPGGDIQYF.

The rearrangement links TRBV12-3 or TRBV12-4 to TRBJ2-1; D is unresolved. The CDR3 extends over 14 amino acids. The V end lost 5 bases, the J end lost 3 bases, and 11 bases lay between the germline ends. CDR3 in amino acids: CASSPRIGYNEQFF. DNA for the CDR3: TGTGCCAGCAGTCCCCGGATTGGCTACAATGAGCAGTTCTTC.

The rearrangement joins TRBV13 to TRBJ1-2; TRBD1 agrees at 9 bases. The CDR3 runs to 15 residues. The V gene end was trimmed by 5 bases and the J gene end by 8 bases; junction bases not matched to a gene: 12. CDR1 and CDR2 (germline): PRHDT, FYEKMQ (reference sequence). CDR3 protein: CASSLAPGQGRGYTF. The CDR3, as DNA: TGTGCCAGCAGCCTGGCGCCGGGACAGGGCCGGGGCTACACCTTC.

This chain links TRBV12-3 or TRBV12-4 with TRBJ1-5, with D tentatively TRBD1 (6 bases). The CDR3 sequence is 13 residues long. The V end was cut by 8 bases, the J end by 5 bases, with 13 bases between. For the CDR3, the DNA is TGTGCCAGCTGGGGGGGCTCTCATCAGCCCCAGCATTTT. Amino acids: CASWGGSHQPQHF.

Only one count was recorded for this clonotype. The chain combines TRBV23-1 with TRBJ1-5; D is unclear. TRBV23-1 is treated as an ORF (open reading frame) with a function not yet certain. V lost 5 bases to trimming and J lost 11 bases, with 13 bases between them. This CDR3 has 12 amino acids. The CDR3 DNA follows: TGCGCCAGCAGTTCCGGGCCCCCAGCCCAGCATTTT. Amino acids: CASSSGPPAQHF.

The chain carries TRBV6-5 and TRBJ1-2; TRBD1 might be the D (5 bases). The CDR3 has 12 residues. V was clipped by 8 bases and J by 13 bases, with 20 bases between them. The V gene's germline CDR1 is MNHEY and CDR2 SVGAGI. The CDR3 is CASHDLRGGVTF. The CDR3 nucleotides are TGTGCCAGCCACGATTTAAGGGGAGGGGTCACCTTC.

The rearrangement joins TRBV5-6 to TRBJ2-1, with 8 positions matching TRBD2. Per the germline V gene, CDR1 is SGHDT and CDR2 is YYEEEE. Unmatched junction bases numbered 7, after V lost 4 bases and J lost 4 bases. This CDR3 is 15 amino acids long. In DNA form, the CDR3 reads TGTGCCAGCAGCCGTAGCGGGGATAGGTACAATGAGCAGTTCTTC. Translated, it gives CASSRSGDRYNEQFF.

The chain has TRBV18 and TRBJ2-7; D might be TRBD1 (6 bases). Germline assignment: CDR1 KGHSH and CDR2 LQKENI. Trimming took off 4 bases at V and 5 bases at J, with 27 bases between the two ends. The CDR3 extends over 18 amino acids. The chain's CDR3 is CASSLRGTRGARLNEQYV. The CDR3 coding sequence is TGTGCCAGCTCACTCCGAGGGACAAGGGGCGCGCGTCTCAACGAGCAGTACGTC.

The V call is TRBV2, the J call TRBJ1-1, with a weak D call TRBD1 (5 bases). The CDR3 runs to 15 residues. V was cut by 4 bases and J by 0 bases, with 12 bases left in between. Germline loops: CDR1 SNHLY, CDR2 FYNNEI. The CDR3 protein is CASSVQAIMNTEAFF. The CDR3 bases are TGTGCCAGCAGTGTACAGGCGATAATGAACACTGAAGCTTTCTTT.

The chain links TRBV13 to TRBJ1-1, with D uncertain. Trimming took 5 bases from V and 3 from J, leaving 13 bases between them. This CDR3 is 14 amino acids long. Looked up from germline, CDR1 is PRHDT and CDR2 is FYEKMQ (reference sequence). The CDR3 loop reads CASSITVGYTEAFF. CDR3 nucleotides: TGTGCCAGCAGCATCACCGTGGGGTACACTGAAGCTTTCTTT.

The chain employs TRBV3-1 and TRBJ2-7; 9 bases match TRBD2. The V segment lost 3 bases and the J segment 4 bases; nucleotides outside the gene matches: 10. Germline assignment: CDR1 LGHDT and CDR2 YNNKEL (reference sequence). This CDR3 region has 16 residues. In DNA form, the CDR3 reads TGTGCCAGCAGCCAGATGGGAGCGGGGGGTGTGTACGAGCAGTACTTC. Protein sequence: CASSQMGAGGVYEQYF.

The gene calls are TRBV9 and TRBJ2-7; unclear D gene. The CDR3 is 14 amino acids. The V gene lost 1 base and the J gene lost 0 bases, with 8 bases spanning the gap. Germline V CDR1 and CDR2: SGDLS, YYNGEE. CDR3 coding DNA: TGTGCCAGCAGCGTAAACCAGTTCTCCTACGAGCAGTACTTC. Protein sequence: CASSVNQFSYEQYF.

V usage is TRBV18 and J usage is TRBJ1-2, with D uncertain. The V end was cut by 3 bases, the J end by 4 bases, with 12 bases between. The CDR3 consists of 14 residues. The germline gives CDR1 KGHSH, CDR2 LQKENI. The CDR3 sequence: CASSPSSEAYGYTF. CDR3 sequence (DNA): TGTGCCAGCTCACCCTCGTCCGAGGCCTATGGCTACACCTTC. Using reference TRBV18 and TRBJ1-2 for the parts outside the CDR3, the full variable domain is NAGVMQNPRHLVRRRGQEARLRCSPMKGHSHVYWYRQLPEEGLKFMVYLQKENIIDESGMPKERFSAEFPKEGPSILRIQQVVRGDSAAYFCASSPSSEAYGYTFGSGTRLTVV.